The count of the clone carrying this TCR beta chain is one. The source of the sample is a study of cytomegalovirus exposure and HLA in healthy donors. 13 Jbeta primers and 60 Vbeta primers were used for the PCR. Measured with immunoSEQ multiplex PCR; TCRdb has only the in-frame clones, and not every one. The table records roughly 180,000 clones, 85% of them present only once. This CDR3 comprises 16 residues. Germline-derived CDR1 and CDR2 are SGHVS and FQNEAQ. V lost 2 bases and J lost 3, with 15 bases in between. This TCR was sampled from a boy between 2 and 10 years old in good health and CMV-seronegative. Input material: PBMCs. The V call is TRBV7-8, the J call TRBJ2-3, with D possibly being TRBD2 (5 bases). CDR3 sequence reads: CASSLPEDAKTDTQYF. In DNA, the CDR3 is TGTGCCAGCAGCTTACCGGAGGACGCTAAAACAGATACGCAGTATTTT.